This entry lists 16 T cell receptor beta chains sequenced from one sample in a study of blood T cell repertoires in COVID-19. TCRdb's copy holds only in-frame clones and misses some; the assay was immunoSEQ multiplex PCR. The data hold 100,000 to 150,000 clones, with 85% to 90% observed a single time. Sequencing was carried out using peripheral blood. These receptors all come from an older man with active or convalescent COVID-19.

There are a few counts of this clone. The chain uses TRBV2 and TRBJ1-5; D remains unclear. Looked up from germline, CDR1 is SNHLY and CDR2 is FYNNEI. This CDR3 spans 14 amino acids. Trimming removed 6 bases at V and 0 bases at J, with 9 bases between. This chain's CDR3 is CASRRRDSNQPQHF. DNA for the CDR3: TGTGCCAGCAGACGACGGGATAGCAATCAGCCCCAGCATTTT.

The rearrangement uses TRBV7-9 and TRBJ2-7, with 7 bases lining up with TRBD1. Per germline, CDR1 SEHNR and CDR2 FQNEAQ (reference sequence). CDR3 length equals 13 residues. V gave up 6 bases and J gave up 3 bases; unmatched junction bases: 5. The CDR3 DNA follows: TGTGCCAGCAGGTCCCGGGACAGCTACGAGCAGTACTTC. Its translation is CASRSRDSYEQYF.

The genes are TRBV28 and TRBJ1-6; D perhaps matches TRBD1 (6 bases). CDR3 length: 15 residues. Germline loops: CDR1 MDHEN, CDR2 SYDVKM. Trimming took 5 bases from V and 8 from J, leaving 16 bases between them. CDR3 in DNA: TGTGCCAGCAGTAGTTATGGGACACTTTATTCACCCCTCCACTTT. Its protein product is CASSSYGTLYSPLHF.

V is TRBV18 and J is TRBJ1-5; D is undetermined. From germline, CDR1 is KGHSH and CDR2 LQKENI. CDR3 size: 14 residues. With 5 bases removed from V and 2 bases from J, the gap between germline ends came to 10 bases. CDR3 sequence: CASSGPEGNQPQHF. The CDR3, as DNA: TGTGCCAGCTCAGGACCGGAGGGCAATCAGCCCCAGCATTTT.

For the CDR3, the DNA is TGTGCCAGCAGCTTGTATGCGACAGGGGGCAAGGTCCCCCAGTACTTC. This sequence encodes CASSLYATGGKVPQYF. V and J are TRBV7-6 and TRBJ2-5; 10 bases map to TRBD1. Germline lookup yields CDR1 SGHVS and CDR2 FNYEAQ. CDR3 size: 16 residues. J gave up 9 bases and V 3 bases, and 13 bases lay outside the gene matches.

The chain uses TRBV5-1 and TRBJ1-6, with 7 nucleotides matching TRBD1. Trimming removed 0 bases from V and 7 bases from J; junction bases left unmatched: 7. Germline lookup yields CDR1 SGHRS and CDR2 YFSETQ. The CDR3 is 16 amino acids. The CDR3 nucleotides read TGCGCCAGCAGCTTGGGCTCGGGCAGGGGGAATTCACCCCTCCACTTT. Its translation: CASSLGSGRGNSPLHF. The full variable domain, with the rest looked up from reference TRBV5-1 and TRBJ1-6, is KAGVTQTPRYLIKTRGQQVTLSCSPISGHRSVSWYQQTPGQGLQFLFEYFSETQRNKGNFPGRFSGRQFSNSRSEMNVSTLELGDSALYLCASSLGSGRGNSPLHFGNGTRLTVT.

The chain has TRBV2 and TRBJ1-2; 7 nucleotides agree with TRBD1. Trimming removed 9 bases from V and 2 bases from J; junction bases left unmatched: 3. The CDR3 loop spans 12 amino acids. Germline CDR1 and CDR2: SNHLY and FYNNEI. The CDR3 coding sequence is TGTGCCAGTCAGACAGGGAACTATGGCTACACCTTC. Protein: CASQTGNYGYTF.

The chain is built from TRBV12-3 or TRBV12-4 and TRBJ1-1; possible D gene TRBD1, 6 bases. Trimming pared 6 bases from V and 6 bases from J, leaving 11 bases between. This CDR3 has 12 residues. In DNA form, the CDR3 reads TGTGCCAGCAGCCGGGACACGGCTGAAGCTTTCTTT. Encoded protein: CASSRDTAEAFF.

The rearrangement joins TRBV27 to TRBJ1-2; D is perhaps TRBD1 (5 bases). Germline V gene data show CDR1 as MNHEY and CDR2 as SMNVEV (reference sequence). This CDR3 is 14 amino acids long. V dropped 5 bases and J dropped 7 bases, with 17 bases sitting between them. CDR3 coding DNA: TGTGCCAGCAGTACTCAGGGTTTTGTGGCTGGCTACACCTTC. It specifies CASSTQGFVAGYTF.

V and J are TRBV5-1 and TRBJ1-2; TRBD1 aligns across 8 bases. J lost 3 bases, V lost 5 bases, and 9 bases had no gene match. Germline V gives CDR1 SGHRS, CDR2 YFSETQ. The CDR3 runs 15 residues. Written as DNA, the CDR3 is TGCGCCAGCAGGTCCGACCCGACAGGGGACTATGGCTACACCTTC. It is translated as CASRSDPTGDYGYTF.

The chain recombines TRBV6-1 with TRBJ1-2; no reliable D call. CDR1 MNHNS and CDR2 SASEGT come from the germline V gene. V lost 1 base to trimming and J lost 8 bases, with 11 bases between them. The CDR3 spans 13 residues. CDR3 in amino acids: CASSEGRAGGYTF. CDR3 in DNA: TGTGCCAGCAGTGAAGGACGGGCGGGAGGCTACACCTTC.

Regarding this clone: This CDR3 is also generated by other DNA sequences in the sample. The J gene is TRBJ1-1, the V gene TRBV18; D is unresolved. Trimming stripped 3 bases from V and 0 bases from J, with 2 bases between. The germline gives CDR1 KGHSH, CDR2 LQKENI. The length of the CDR3 is 12 residues. CDR3 coding DNA: TGTGCCAGCTCACCTATGAACACTGAAGCTTTCTTT. This translates into CASSPMNTEAFF.

The chain employs TRBV7-9 and TRBJ2-7, with 9 bases that match TRBD1. The trim removed 5 bases at V and 2 bases at J, leaving 7 bases unmatched. CDR3 size: 15 residues. Germline V gene lookup returns CDR1 SEHNR and CDR2 FQNEAQ (reference sequence). This CDR3 is CASSHTGTGTYEQYF. The DNA of the CDR3 is TGTGCCAGCAGCCATACCGGGACAGGGACCTACGAGCAGTACTTC.

This chain uses TRBV10-3 with TRBJ1-1; D call uncertain. In germline, CDR1 is ENHRY, CDR2 SYGVKD. This CDR3 is built from 14 residues. V shed 4 bases and J shed 2 bases, with 11 bases lying between them. Written as DNA, the CDR3 is TGTGCCATCAGTGCGGCGACAACAAACACTGAAGCTTTCTTT. This translates into CAISAATTNTEAFF.

CDR3 amino acids: CASSLGAGSTGEQYF. Written as DNA, the CDR3 is TGTGCCAGCAGCTTAGGGGCAGGCTCTACCGGCGAGCAGTACTTC. The J gene is TRBJ2-7, the V gene TRBV7-2; no clear D. The CDR3 consists of 15 residues. The V gene's germline CDR1 is SGHTA and CDR2 FQGNSA. Between the trimmed V and J ends, which lost 1 base and 6 bases, there was a span of 16 bases.

The chain links TRBV5-1 to TRBJ1-1; the D gene is possibly TRBD1 (5 bases). The CDR3 covers 13 residues. In germline, CDR1 is SGHRS, CDR2 YFSETQ. V was clipped by 7 bases and J by 3 bases, with 13 bases between them. The CDR3: CASRSLGDTEAFF. CDR3 in DNA: TGCGCCAGCCGCTCTTTAGGGGACACTGAAGCTTTCTTT. The full variable domain, in which reference TRBV5-1 and TRBJ1-1 provide the parts outside the CDR3, is KAGVTQTPRYLIKTRGQQVTLSCSPISGHRSVSWYQQTPGQGLQFLFEYFSETQRNKGNFPGRFSGRQFSNSRSEMNVSTLELGDSALYLCASRSLGDTEAFFGQGTRLTVV.